These 10 T cell receptor beta chains were all obtained from the same sample, sequenced in a study of blood T cell repertoires in COVID-19. Libraries were prepared by immunoSEQ multiplex PCR; TCRdb keeps only in-frame clonotypes and omits some of them. The repertoire holds about 55,000 clones, with roughly 90% as singletons. The sequencing sample was made of peripheral blood. The receptor set was obtained from a man between 60 and 70 years old with active COVID-19.

This clone was picked up a small number of times. The rearrangement joins TRBV18 to TRBJ1-1; possible D gene TRBD1, 6 bases. V lost 4 bases, J lost 1 base, and 13 bases lay in between. CDR1 KGHSH and CDR2 LQKENI come from the germline V gene. The CDR3 length is 15 residues. CDR3 loop: CASSLYRAPNTEAFF. The CDR3, as DNA: TGTGCCAGCTCACTTTACAGGGCGCCGAACACTGAAGCTTTCTTT. The whole variable domain, filled in from reference TRBV18 and TRBJ1-1, reads NAGVMQNPRHLVRRRGQEARLRCSPMKGHSHVYWYRQLPEEGLKFMVYLQKENIIDESGMPKERFSAEFPKEGPSILRIQQVVRGDSAAYFCASSLYRAPNTEAFFGQGTRLTVV.

The rearrangement uses TRBV3-1 (or the pseudogene TRBV3-2) and TRBJ1-3; 7 positions match TRBD1. Per germline, CDR1 LGHDT and CDR2 YNNKEL (reference sequence). J lost 2 bases, V lost 2 bases, and 3 bases had no gene match. The CDR3 is 15 residues long. CDR3 DNA: TGTGCCAGCAGCCAAATGACAGGGCCTGGAAACACCATATATTTT. It yields the protein CASSQMTGPGNTIYF.

The chain employs TRBV7-2 and TRBJ1-6; D is unclear. The germline V gene encodes CDR1 SGHTA and CDR2 FQGNSA. Between the trimmed V and J ends, which lost 6 bases and 7 bases, there was a span of 16 bases. CDR3 length equals 15 residues. The CDR3 DNA follows: TGTGCCAGCAGTTTAAACGGGGTAAACAATTCACCCCTCCACTTT. This encodes CASSLNGVNNSPLHF. The full variable domain, rest sourced from reference TRBV7-2 and TRBJ1-6, is GAGVSQSPSNKVTEKGKDVELRCDPISGHTALYWYRQSLGQGLEFLIYFQGNSAPDKSGLPSDRFSAERTGGSVSTLTIQRTQQEDSAVYLCASSLNGVNNSPLHFGNGTRLTVT.

The chain combines TRBV2 with TRBJ2-7; 8 nucleotides align to TRBD2. The trim removed 4 bases at V and 3 bases at J, leaving 5 bases unmatched. Per the germline V gene, CDR1 is SNHLY and CDR2 is FYNNEI. The length of the CDR3 is 14 residues. CDR3 DNA sequence: TGTGCCAGCAGTGTAGGCCTAGCGGGCTACGAGCAGTACTTC. Translated, it gives CASSVGLAGYEQYF.

V and J are TRBV18 and TRBJ2-5, with 10 nucleotides matching TRBD1. Trimming removed 6 bases from V and 2 bases from J; junction bases left unmatched: 9. The CDR3 consists of 16 residues. Germline CDR1 and CDR2: KGHSH and LQKENI. CDR3 protein: CASSTNRDRGQETQYF. CDR3 sequence (DNA): TGTGCCAGCTCGACAAACCGGGACAGGGGACAAGAGACCCAGTACTTC.

The chain carries TRBV5-5 and TRBJ2-7; no reliable D call. The CDR3 sequence is 13 residues long. Deletions cut 7 bases from V and 0 bases from J, with 11 bases between. CDR1 is SGHKS and CDR2 is YYEKEE in the germline V gene (reference sequence). The CDR3 DNA follows: TGTGCCAGCGGAGACGGTTTCTCCTACGAGCAGTACTTC. This translates into CASGDGFSYEQYF.

This clone is a singleton in its sample. The V and J genes are TRBV3-1 (or the pseudogene TRBV3-2) and TRBJ2-1; TRBD2 matches at 12 bases. The ends lost 4 bases at V and 5 bases at J; junction bases unmatched: 3. From germline, CDR1 is LGHDT and CDR2 YNNKEL (reference sequence). The CDR3 sequence is 15 residues long. The chain's CDR3 is CASSPRTSGNNEQFF. The CDR3 coding sequence is TGTGCCAGCAGCCCACGGACTAGCGGGAACAATGAGCAGTTCTTC.

Only one count was recorded for this clone. The chain couples TRBV9 to TRBJ2-1; TRBD2 agrees at 7 bases. The CDR3 has 14 amino acids. Trimming took 4 bases from V and 12 from J; bases not matched to a gene: 13. The germline V gene encodes CDR1 SGDLS and CDR2 YYNGEE. CDR3 residues: CASSPLGGGEGQFF. Written as DNA, the CDR3 is TGTGCCAGCAGCCCCCTTGGGGGGGGAGAGGGGCAGTTCTTC. The whole variable domain, remainder taken from reference TRBV9 and TRBJ2-1, is DSGVTQTPKHLITATGQRVTLRCSPRSGDLSVYWYQQSLDQGLQFLIQYYNGEERAKGNILERFSAQQFPDLHSELNLSSLELGDSALYFCASSPLGGGEGQFFGPGTRLTVL.

The rearrangement uses TRBV3-1 (or the pseudogene TRBV3-2) and TRBJ2-1, with TRBD1 as a possible D gene (5 bases). Germline lookup yields CDR1 LGHDT and CDR2 YNNKEL (reference sequence). Trimming shortened V by 1 base and J by 7 bases, and 11 bases separated the two germline ends. CDR3 length equals 14 residues. CDR3 region: CASSQGHAGNEQFF. As DNA, the CDR3 is TGTGCCAGCAGCCAAGGACACGCAGGGAATGAGCAGTTCTTC.

The CDR3 protein is CATSDRKNTEAFF. The DNA for the CDR3 is TGTGCCACTTCGGACAGAAAGAACACTGAAGCTTTCTTT. The chain links TRBV14 to TRBJ1-1; D perhaps matches TRBD1 (6 bases). CDR3 length equals 13 residues. Between the trimmed V and J ends, which lost 10 bases and 1 base, there was a span of 13 bases. CDR1 is SGHDN, CDR2 FVKESK, per germline. Based on the CDR3 plus reference TRBV14 and TRBJ1-1, the full variable domain is EAGVTQFPSHSVIEKGQTVTLRCDPISGHDNLYWYRRVMGKEIKFLLHFVKESKQDESGMPNNRFLAERTGGTYSTLKVQPAELEDSGVYFCATSDRKNTEAFFGQGTRLTVV.